The TCR beta chain described here comes from a study of cytotoxic CD8 clonotypes in ibrutinib-treated CLL. For the study at large: Overall, some 25 responses were partial and 2 complete; following median 68 months, roughly 15 patients stayed remitted and 12 progressed. Specimens for response were gathered following a median around a year of therapy, spanning 6 to 36. Study-wide findings and caveats: Public clonotypes, found uncommonly, either contracted or stayed stable on treatment.

Trimming at V came to 5 bases and at J to 4 bases, leaving 20 bases not matched to a gene. Germline V gene sequence: CDR1 MNHEY, CDR2 SMNVEV (reference sequence). This CDR3 has 19 residues. The protocol was immunoSEQ multiplex PCR, while the TCRdb copy is restricted to in-frame clones and leaves out a portion. The sample carries approximately 100,000 clones, roughly 80% recorded once. For TCR beta libraries, about 2 micrograms of genomic DNA were obtained from cryopreserved PBMCs. Details on this clone: The antigen is unknown.

The sample here was PBMCs, taken after 12 months of ibrutinib treatment. The receptor was derived from a human donor with chronic lymphocytic leukemia. The chain links TRBV27 to TRBJ2-3, with 8 bases matching TRBD2. CDR3 region: CASSTRGWRGASSPDTQYF. The CDR3 DNA reads TGTGCCAGCAGTACCCGGGGCTGGCGGGGGGCCTCGTCCCCAGATACGCAGTATTTT.